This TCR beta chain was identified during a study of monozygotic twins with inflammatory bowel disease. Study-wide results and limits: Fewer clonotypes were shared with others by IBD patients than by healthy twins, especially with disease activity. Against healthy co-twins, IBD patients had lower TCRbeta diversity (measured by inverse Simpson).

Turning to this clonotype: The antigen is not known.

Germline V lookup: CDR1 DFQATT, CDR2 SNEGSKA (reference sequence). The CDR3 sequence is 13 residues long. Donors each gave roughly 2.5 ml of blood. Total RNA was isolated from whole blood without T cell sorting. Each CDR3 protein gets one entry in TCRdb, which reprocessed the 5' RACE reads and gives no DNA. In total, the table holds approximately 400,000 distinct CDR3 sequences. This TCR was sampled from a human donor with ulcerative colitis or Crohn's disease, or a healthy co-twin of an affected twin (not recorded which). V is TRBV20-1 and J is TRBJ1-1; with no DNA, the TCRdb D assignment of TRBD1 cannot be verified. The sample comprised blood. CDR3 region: CSESSQGNTEAFF.